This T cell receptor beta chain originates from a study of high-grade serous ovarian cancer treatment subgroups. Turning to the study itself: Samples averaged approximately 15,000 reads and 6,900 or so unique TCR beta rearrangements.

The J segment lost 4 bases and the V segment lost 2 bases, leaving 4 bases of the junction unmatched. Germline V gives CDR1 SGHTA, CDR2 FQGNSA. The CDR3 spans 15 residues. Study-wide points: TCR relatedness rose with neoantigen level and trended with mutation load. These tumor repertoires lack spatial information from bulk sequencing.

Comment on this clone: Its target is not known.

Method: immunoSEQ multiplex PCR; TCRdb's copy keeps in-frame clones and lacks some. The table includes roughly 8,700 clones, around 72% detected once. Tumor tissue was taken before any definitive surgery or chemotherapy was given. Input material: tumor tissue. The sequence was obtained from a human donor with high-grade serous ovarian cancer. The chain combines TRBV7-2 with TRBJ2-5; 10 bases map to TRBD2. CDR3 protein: CASSLTLAGRETQYF. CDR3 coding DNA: TGTGCCAGCAGCTTAACACTAGCGGGAAGAGAGACCCAGTACTTC.